The rows below give T cell receptor beta chains drawn from one sample of a study of cytomegalovirus exposure and HLA in healthy donors. TCRdb's copy holds only in-frame clones and misses some; the assay was immunoSEQ multiplex PCR. The sample records approximately 190,000 clones, approximately 88% being singletons. Sequencing was carried out using PBMCs. The receptor source for this set is a boy aged 10-17 years in good health and CMV-seronegative. CDR3s include the opening cysteine and the closing phenylalanine or tryptophan. The order of the fields is V gene, D gene, clone size, J gene, CDR3 DNA, CDR3 protein. The D gene is left open where the match is weak. Clone size appears in some rows only: once, few, many, or a class for an expanded clone.

V gene: TRBV29-1
D gene: TRBD2
clone size: -
J gene: TRBJ2-7
CDR3 DNA: TGCAGCGTTGAAGCCCTGACTAGCGGGAGTAGTTACGAGCAGTACTTC
CDR3 protein: CSVEALTSGSSYEQYF

V gene: TRBV4-1
D gene: TRBD1
clone size: -
J gene: TRBJ1-5
CDR3 DNA: TGCGCCAGCAGCCAAGATGTGGGACAGGGGATTCAGCCCCAGCATTTT
CDR3 protein: CASSQDVGQGIQPQHF

V gene: TRBV10-2
D gene: -
clone size: -
J gene: TRBJ1-3
CDR3 DNA: TGCGCCAGCAGTGACCCCGGGGTACGGAGCTCTGGAAACACCATATATTTT
CDR3 protein: CASSDPGVRSSGNTIYF

V gene: TRBV27
D gene: -
clone size: -
J gene: TRBJ1-1
CDR3 DNA: TGTGCCAGCAGTCCTCCGACAGGAGAAGCTTTCTTT
CDR3 protein: CASSPPTGEAFF

V gene: TRBV11-2
D gene: TRBD2
clone size: once
J gene: TRBJ2-5
CDR3 DNA: TGTGCCAGCAGCGCGGGGGGGACTAGCGGGCGGGAGACCCAGTACTTC
CDR3 protein: CASSAGGTSGRETQYF

V gene: TRBV7-9
D gene: -
clone size: -
J gene: TRBJ2-7
CDR3 DNA: TGTGCCAGCAGCCCCGGAGGAGCCTACGAGCAGTACTTC
CDR3 protein: CASSPGGAYEQYF

V gene: TRBV2
D gene: -
clone size: -
J gene: TRBJ1-5
CDR3 DNA: TGTGCCAGCAGAGACACAGGGATTCAGCCCCAGCATTTT
CDR3 protein: CASRDTGIQPQHF

V gene: TRBV7-9
D gene: -
clone size: once
J gene: TRBJ1-3
CDR3 DNA: TGTGCCAGCAGCTCGACAGCTTCTGGAAACACCATATATTTT
CDR3 protein: CASSSTASGNTIYF

V gene: TRBV10-3
D gene: -
clone size: few
J gene: TRBJ1-5
CDR3 DNA: TGTGCCATCAGTGAGGTCGGTAGCAATCAGCCCCAGCATTTT
CDR3 protein: CAISEVGSNQPQHF

V gene: TRBV15
D gene: -
clone size: few
J gene: TRBJ1-1
CDR3 DNA: TGTGCCACTGCGCTTACGGGGGGGGTCAGGAACACTGAAGCTTTCTTT
CDR3 protein: CATALTGGVRNTEAFF

V gene: TRBV5-1
D gene: TRBD1
clone size: -
J gene: TRBJ1-6
CDR3 DNA: TGCGCCAGCAGCTCAGGGGGGTATTCACCCCTCCACTTT
CDR3 protein: CASSSGGYSPLHF

V gene: TRBV11-2
D gene: -
clone size: once
J gene: TRBJ1-2
CDR3 DNA: TGTGCCAGCAGCCCTGGGGGGGGCGCGAATGGCTACACCTTC
CDR3 protein: CASSPGGGANGYTF

V gene: TRBV2
D gene: -
clone size: -
J gene: TRBJ1-1
CDR3 DNA: TGTGCCAGCAGTGTTAAGGGACCGGGACAAAACACTGAAGCTTTCTTT
CDR3 protein: CASSVKGPGQNTEAFF

V gene: TRBV5-4
D gene: -
clone size: few
J gene: TRBJ2-2
CDR3 DNA: TGTGCCAGCAGAAGGGGGGGGGACACCGGGGAGCTGTTTTTT
CDR3 protein: CASRRGGDTGELFF

V gene: TRBV5-1
D gene: -
clone size: -
J gene: TRBJ1-2
CDR3 DNA: TGCGCCAGCAGGGACAGCCCGACTAACTATGGCTACACCTTC
CDR3 protein: CASRDSPTNYGYTF

V gene: TRBV12-1
D gene: -
clone size: -
J gene: TRBJ1-1
CDR3 DNA: TGTGCCAGCCATTGTGAAGCTTTCTTT
CDR3 protein: CASHCEAFF

V gene: TRBV27
D gene: -
clone size: -
J gene: TRBJ2-5
CDR3 DNA: TGTGCCAGCACGAGCGGGCGAAGAGAGACCCAGTACTTC
CDR3 protein: CASTSGRRETQYF

V gene: TRBV18
D gene: -
clone size: -
J gene: TRBJ1-1
CDR3 DNA: TGTGCCAGCTCACCTAAGGACATGAACACTGAAGCTTTCTTT
CDR3 protein: CASSPKDMNTEAFF

V gene: TRBV9
D gene: TRBD1
clone size: -
J gene: TRBJ1-2
CDR3 DNA: TGTGCCAGCAGCGTCGGACAGGGTTTCTATGGCTACACCTTC
CDR3 protein: CASSVGQGFYGYTF

V gene: TRBV9
D gene: -
clone size: -
J gene: TRBJ2-1
CDR3 DNA: TGTGCCAGCAGCGTAGGTTTTAGGCTAGAAAGGCCCAATGAGCAGTTCTTC
CDR3 protein: CASSVGFRLERPNEQFF

V gene: TRBV7-3
D gene: TRBD2
clone size: -
J gene: TRBJ2-1
CDR3 DNA: TGTGCCAGCAAAGCGGGAGGGCGCTACAATGAGCAGTTCTTC
CDR3 protein: CASKAGGRYNEQFF

V gene: TRBV6-5
D gene: -
clone size: few
J gene: TRBJ1-4
CDR3 DNA: TGTGCCAGCAGTTACTCGATTGGAGAGGTGGCGGAACTGTTTTTT
CDR3 protein: CASSYSIGEVAELFF

V gene: TRBV29-1
D gene: -
clone size: -
J gene: TRBJ1-1
CDR3 DNA: TGCAGCGTGGAAATACAACAGGGCCCTGAAGCTTTCTTT
CDR3 protein: CSVEIQQGPEAFF

V gene: TRBV5-6
D gene: -
clone size: -
J gene: TRBJ1-3
CDR3 DNA: TGTGCCAGCAGCTTAAAGGGGTTTGGAAACACCATATATTTT
CDR3 protein: CASSLKGFGNTIYF

V gene: TRBV27
D gene: TRBD1
clone size: -
J gene: TRBJ1-2
CDR3 DNA: TGTGCCAGCAGCCACGGACAGGGCTTCTATGGCTACACCTTC
CDR3 protein: CASSHGQGFYGYTF

V gene: TRBV30
D gene: -
clone size: -
J gene: TRBJ2-3
CDR3 DNA: TGTGCCTGGAGCTCCTCGGCCTCCCTAGAGTATTTT
CDR3 protein: CAWSSSASLEYF

V gene: TRBV19
D gene: -
clone size: -
J gene: TRBJ1-5
CDR3 DNA: TGTGCCAGTAGTATCGAGGGCAGCAACTATCAGCCCCAGCATTTT
CDR3 protein: CASSIEGSNYQPQHF

V gene: TRBV14
D gene: TRBD1
clone size: -
J gene: TRBJ2-6
CDR3 DNA: TGTGCCAGCAGCCCTAGACAGGGCTCTGGGGCCAACGTCCTGACTTTC
CDR3 protein: CASSPRQGSGANVLTF

V gene: TRBV6-5
D gene: -
clone size: -
J gene: TRBJ2-7
CDR3 DNA: TGTGCCAGCAGTCCAGGCCTATCAACCTACGAGCAGTACTTC
CDR3 protein: CASSPGLSTYEQYF

V gene: TRBV7-2
D gene: -
clone size: -
J gene: TRBJ2-6
CDR3 DNA: TGTGCCAGCAGCTTGGTGACTGCGTCTGGGGCCAACGTCCTGACTTTC
CDR3 protein: CASSLVTASGANVLTF

V gene: TRBV5-1
D gene: TRBD1
clone size: -
J gene: TRBJ2-7
CDR3 DNA: TGCGCCAGCAGCCAGGGGGCGGGACAGGGGATCTACGAGCAGTACTTC
CDR3 protein: CASSQGAGQGIYEQYF

V gene: TRBV6-1
D gene: TRBD2
clone size: once
J gene: TRBJ2-3
CDR3 DNA: TGTGCCAGCAGTGAAGCAGCGGGGGGTAGCACAGATACGCAGTATTTT
CDR3 protein: CASSEAAGGSTDTQYF

V gene: TRBV10-3
D gene: TRBD1
clone size: few
J gene: TRBJ1-1
CDR3 DNA: TGTGCCATCAGTGAGTACAGGGGCGAAAACACTGAAGCTTTCTTT
CDR3 protein: CAISEYRGENTEAFF

V gene: TRBV6-1
D gene: TRBD2
clone size: -
J gene: TRBJ2-7
CDR3 DNA: TGTGCCAGCAGTGAAACCCCTAGCGGGGGTGGCGAGCAGTACTTC
CDR3 protein: CASSETPSGGGEQYF

V gene: TRBV5-3
D gene: TRBD1
clone size: -
J gene: TRBJ1-3
CDR3 DNA: TGTGCCAGACCAGGACAGGGTGGCGTATTGTGTGGAAACACCATATATTTT
CDR3 protein: CARPGQGGVLCGNTIYF

V gene: TRBV25-1
D gene: -
clone size: few
J gene: TRBJ2-3
CDR3 DNA: TGTGCCAGCAAAGCGGACACAGATACGCAGTATTTT
CDR3 protein: CASKADTDTQYF